The sequence of this T cell receptor beta chain was determined in a study of technical replicates of blood from a few donors. This CDR3 has 15 amino acids. The V gene's germline CDR1 is MNHEY and CDR2 SMNVEV (reference sequence). The V and J ends lost 6 bases and 4 bases, in that order; junction bases with no gene match: 12. The method was immunoSEQ multiplex PCR; TCRdb's version includes in-frame clones alone and lacks a portion of them. Here the sample spans about 98,000 clones, approximately 96% being singletons. The chain joins TRBV27 to TRBJ2-7; 7 bases line up with TRBD2. The sample consisted of T cells isolated from PBMCs. This sequence was found in a human donor in good health. The CDR3 DNA reads as TGTGCCAGCAGCCTGGGGGGGGAGGTCATTTACGAGCAGTACTTC. Translating gives CASSLGGEVIYEQYF.